What follows are 16 T cell receptor beta chains derived from one specimen sequenced in a study of blood T cell repertoires in COVID-19. Sequenced by immunoSEQ multiplex PCR; TCRdb stores in-frame clones only, minus some. Among 200,000 to 250,000 clones listed, about 90% were seen once. The sequencing input was PBMCs or T cells enriched from blood (not recorded which). The receptors shown here come from a woman aged 25-40 years who had been exposed to COVID-19.

This sequence joins TRBV5-1 and TRBJ1-1, with 7 positions matching TRBD1. CDR1 is SGHRS, CDR2 YFSETQ, per germline. There are 16 residues in the CDR3. The trim removed 4 bases at V and 3 bases at J, leaving 12 bases unmatched. The CDR3 DNA sequence: TGCGCCAGCAGCCCCAGACCTCGGACAGGCGACACTGAAGCTTTCTTT. Translation: CASSPRPRTGDTEAFF.

This clone was detected only once. The chain combines TRBV28 with TRBJ2-7, with a weak D call TRBD2 (6 bases). Trimming stripped 7 bases from V and 5 bases from J, with 18 bases between. The CDR3 is made up of 14 amino acids. Germline CDR1 MDHEN, CDR2 SYDVKM. The CDR3 loop is CASTPREVLNEQYF. The CDR3 DNA sequence: TGTGCCAGCACCCCGAGGGAGGTCCTGAACGAGCAGTACTTC. The full variable domain, completed using reference TRBV28 and TRBJ2-7, is DVKVTQSSRYLVKRTGEKVFLECVQDMDHENMFWYRQDPGLGLRLIYFSYDVKMKEKGDIPEGYSVSREKKERFSLILESASTNQTSMYLCASTPREVLNEQYFGPGTRLTVT.

The gene calls are TRBV29-1 and TRBJ1-2; a possible D gene is TRBD1 (6 bases). The CDR3 consists of 14 residues. Germline V gene lookup returns CDR1 SQVTM and CDR2 ANQGSEA. Trimming removed 4 bases at V and 6 bases at J, with 18 bases between. The CDR3 DNA reads TGCAGCGTTGTGGGGGGGCAGGGGATGGATGGCTACACCTTC. Residues: CSVVGGQGMDGYTF.

The gene calls are TRBV12-5 and TRBJ2-1; weak D call: TRBD2 (7 bases). The CDR3 length is 13 residues. Germline V gene sequence: CDR1 LGHNT, CDR2 FRNRAP. V gave up 11 bases and J gave up 7 bases, with 18 bases separating them. CDR3 sequence: CAVEGGGRNEQFF. In DNA form, the CDR3 reads TGTGCTGTAGAGGGGGGCGGGAGAAATGAGCAGTTCTTC.

This sequence joins TRBV27 and TRBJ1-2; no reliable D call. CDR1 is MNHEY, CDR2 SMNVEV, per germline (reference sequence). This CDR3 contains 13 residues. Trimming took 2 bases from V and 8 from J, leaving 12 bases between them. CDR3 nucleotide sequence: TGTGCCAGCAGTTTAGTGGGGAGTAGGGGCTACACCTTC. It translates to CASSLVGSRGYTF.

V and J are TRBV29-1 and TRBJ2-1; TRBD1 matches at 12 bases. CDR3 length equals 18 residues. Trimming removed 7 bases from V and 5 bases from J; junction bases left unmatched: 18. Germline CDR1 reads SQVTM; CDR2 reads ANQGSEA. The CDR3 bases are TGCAGCGGAAGGGGGAGGGGACAGGGGGCTAAGCTGAACAATGAGCAGTTCTTC. Encoded protein: CSGRGRGQGAKLNNEQFF.

The rearrangement links TRBV5-1 to TRBJ2-2; 7 bases match TRBD1. The V gene end was trimmed by 4 bases and the J gene end by 6 bases; junction bases not matched to a gene: 3. The CDR3 is made up of 13 amino acids. The germline gives CDR1 SGHRS, CDR2 YFSETQ. Here the CDR3 reads CASSDTGAGELFF. As DNA, the CDR3 is TGCGCCAGCAGCGACACAGGGGCCGGGGAGCTGTTTTTT.

V and J are TRBV9 and TRBJ1-2; 9 bases are a match to TRBD1. CDR3 size: 17 residues. V lost 4 bases to trimming and J lost 6 bases; unmatched junction nucleotides: 16. Per germline, CDR1 SGDLS and CDR2 YYNGEE. CDR3 residues: CASSFPRRGTGSDGYTF. The CDR3, as DNA: TGTGCCAGCAGCTTCCCGCGGAGGGGGACAGGGTCGGATGGCTACACCTTC.

The chain joins TRBV7-8 to TRBJ1-5; tentatively, D is TRBD1 (5 bases). CDR1 SGHVS and CDR2 FQNEAQ come from the germline V gene. The V gene lost 4 bases and the J gene lost 1 base, with 11 bases spanning the gap. The CDR3 runs to 15 residues. The CDR3 DNA reads as TGTGCCAGCAGCTGGGGGGGTATAAGCAATCAGCCCCAGCATTTT. This translates into CASSWGGISNQPQHF.

V and J are TRBV6-2 or TRBV6-3 and TRBJ2-3; TRBD2 is a possible D gene (6 bases). The CDR3 sequence is 16 residues long. Trimming stripped 3 bases from V and 2 bases from J, with 15 bases between. CDR1 MNHEY and CDR2 SVGEGT come from the germline V gene. In DNA form, the CDR3 reads TGTGCCAGCAGTTATGGGGCCGGGACTTTCACAGATACGCAGTATTTT. It yields the protein CASSYGAGTFTDTQYF.

The CDR3 nucleotides read TGTGCCAGCCGAATAGACAGGGATGGTGGCTACACCTTC. As protein: CASRIDRDGGYTF. The rearrangement uses TRBV4-2 and TRBJ1-2, with 7 positions matching TRBD1. V dropped 8 bases and J dropped 7; count of bases not matched to a gene: 10. This CDR3 has 13 amino acids. CDR1 is LGHNA, CDR2 YNFKEQ, per germline.

The chain recombines TRBV7-2 with TRBJ2-5, with TRBD2 identical over 7 bases. The CDR3 length is 14 residues. Trimming cost V 5 bases and J 0 bases; bases outside gene matches: 3. Looked up from germline, CDR1 is SGHTA and CDR2 is FQGNSA. DNA for the CDR3: TGTGCCAGCAGCCTAACTAGCGACCAAGAGACCCAGTACTTC. Encoded protein: CASSLTSDQETQYF.

The chain carries TRBV12-3 or TRBV12-4 and TRBJ2-2, with D possibly matching TRBD1 (5 bases). V was clipped by 9 bases and J by 7 bases, with 15 bases between them. CDR3 length: 13 residues. The CDR3 region is CASRRGGGGELFF. CDR3 DNA sequence: TGTGCCAGTCGAAGGGGCGGCGGCGGGGAGCTGTTTTTT.

This chain links TRBV5-1 with TRBJ2-5; D possibly corresponds to TRBD2 (5 bases). There are 14 residues in the CDR3. Per germline, CDR1 SGHRS and CDR2 YFSETQ. V shed 3 bases and J shed 1 base, with 10 bases lying between them. The CDR3 loop reads CASSYPSSQETQYF. The CDR3 DNA is TGCGCCAGCAGCTACCCTAGCAGCCAAGAGACCCAGTACTTC. The full variable domain, its missing parts supplied by reference TRBV5-1 and TRBJ2-5, is KAGVTQTPRYLIKTRGQQVTLSCSPISGHRSVSWYQQTPGQGLQFLFEYFSETQRNKGNFPGRFSGRQFSNSRSEMNVSTLELGDSALYLCASSYPSSQETQYFGPGTRLLVL.

The chain joins TRBV6-6 to TRBJ1-2; 7 bases fit TRBD1. Per the germline V gene, CDR1 is MNHNY and CDR2 is SVGAGI (reference sequence). V lost 6 bases and J lost 6; bases outside the gene matches: 4. This CDR3 comprises 12 residues. The DNA of the CDR3 is TGTGCCAGCAGAACAGGGGAGGATGGCTACACCTTC. Its protein product is CASRTGEDGYTF.

This chain connects TRBV29-1 to TRBJ1-2; TRBD1 aligns across 11 bases. CDR3 length: 13 amino acids. V was pared by 7 bases and J by 5 bases, with 6 bases of the junction left unmatched. Looked up from germline, CDR1 is SQVTM and CDR2 is ANQGSEA. CDR3 sequence: CSARTGGNYGYTF. DNA of the CDR3: TGCAGCGCCAGGACAGGGGGCAATTATGGCTACACCTTC.